This TCR beta chain was observed in a study of T cell changes during pregnancy in multiple sclerosis (dated by TCRdb to between 2017 and 2020). For context, the study as a whole: The study examined how the T cell repertoire changed over the course of pregnancy in women with multiple sclerosis.

Relative to germline, V is 4 bases shorter and J is 2 bases shorter, with 14 bases between their ends. The CDR3 has 15 amino acids, counting the end cysteine and phenylalanine. Kept here is only the CDR3 DNA, which spans 45 bases and is read in frame from base 1. The germline V gene specifies SGDLS as CDR1 and YYNGEE as CDR2. Library preparation employed the immunoSEQ multiplex PCR assay. TCRdb carries this immuneACCESS record with in-frame sequences only. Its versions omit some clonotypes, under half of them owing to an unresolved V gene in the studies checked, with the rest unexplained. Recorded for this sample are 100,000 or so clones; almost 95% of them occurred a single time. In total, the top ten clones hold around 2.2% of the sample. On this clone: Its antigen remains undetermined. Base qualities are not recorded, but no much larger clone differs from it by a single base.

The chain was built from TRBV9 and TRBJ2-3, and TRBD2 may be the D gene, going by 5 matching bases. The specimen was peripheral blood, collected in the third trimester of pregnancy. The source of this sequence is a female donor with multiple sclerosis, enrolled in a pregnancy study. The CDR3 reads CASSIVGGITDTQYF. The bases read TGTGCCAGCAGCATCGTCGGAGGCATCACAGATACGCAGTATTTT.